The clone carrying this T cell receptor beta chain was picked up a small number of times. What it binds is not known. Heparinised blood was drawn once per donor, averaging approximately 0.12 L. This sample was included in a study of beta chain features in type 1 diabetes. Study findings and constraints: More deletions and fewer insertions at VDJ junctions were found in patients with type 1 diabetes. Possibly, sequencing cDNA over-represented cells that had high TCR expression levels. A moderate, significant TCRB CDR3 shortening appeared in type 1 diabetes across four CD4+ subsets.

The study reverse transcribed the entire isolated RNA, so it sequenced expressed TCRB transcripts. Assay used: immunoSEQ multiplex PCR; TCRdb lists only in-frame clones, some missing. The table records about 390,000 clones, roughly a tenth of them present only once. The CDR3 runs 13 residues. The germline gives CDR1 SQVTM, CDR2 ANQGSEA. V and J are TRBV29-1 and TRBJ1-4; no clear D. This TCR was sampled from a man aged 25-40 years with type 1 diabetes. The specimen was central memory CD4+ T cells from blood. This CDR3 reads CGAGRAPNEKLFF. CDR3 coding DNA: TGCGGCGCAGGCCGAGCCCCCAATGAAAAACTGTTTTTT.